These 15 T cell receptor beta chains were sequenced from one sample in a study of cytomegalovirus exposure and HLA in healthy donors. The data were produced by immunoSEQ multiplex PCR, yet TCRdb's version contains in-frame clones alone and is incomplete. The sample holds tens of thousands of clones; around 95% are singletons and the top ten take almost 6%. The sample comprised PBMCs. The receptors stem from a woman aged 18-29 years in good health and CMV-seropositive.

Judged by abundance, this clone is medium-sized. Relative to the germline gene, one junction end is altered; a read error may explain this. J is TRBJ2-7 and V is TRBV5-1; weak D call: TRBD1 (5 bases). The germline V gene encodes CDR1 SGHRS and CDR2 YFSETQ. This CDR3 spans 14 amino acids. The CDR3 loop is CASSLGQSPGEQYF. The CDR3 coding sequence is TGCGCCAGCAGTTTGGGGCAGTCTCCTGGCGAGCAGTACTTC. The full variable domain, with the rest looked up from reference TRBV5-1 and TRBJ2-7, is KAGVTQTPRYLIKTRGQQVTLSCSPISGHRSVSWYQQTPGQGLQFLFEYFSETQRNKGNFPGRFSGRQFSNSRSEMNVSTLELGDSALYLCASSLGQSPGEQYFGPGTRLTVT.

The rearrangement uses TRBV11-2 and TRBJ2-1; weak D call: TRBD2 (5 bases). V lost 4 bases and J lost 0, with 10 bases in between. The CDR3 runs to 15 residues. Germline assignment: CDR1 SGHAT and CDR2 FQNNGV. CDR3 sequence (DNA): TGTGCCAGCAGCTACATGGCGGGCTCCTACAATGAGCAGTTCTTC. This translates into CASSYMAGSYNEQFF.

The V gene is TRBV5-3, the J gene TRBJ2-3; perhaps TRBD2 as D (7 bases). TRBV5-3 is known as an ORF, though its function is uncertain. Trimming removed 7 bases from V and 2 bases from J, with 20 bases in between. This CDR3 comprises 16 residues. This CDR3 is CARPGGGPIVTDTQYF. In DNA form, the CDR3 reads TGTGCCAGACCGGGCGGGGGCCCTATTGTCACAGATACGCAGTATTTT.

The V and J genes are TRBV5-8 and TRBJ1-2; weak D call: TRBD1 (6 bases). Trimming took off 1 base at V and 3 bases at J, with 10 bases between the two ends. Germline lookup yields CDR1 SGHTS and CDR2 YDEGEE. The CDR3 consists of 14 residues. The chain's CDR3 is CASSLRGIDYGYTF. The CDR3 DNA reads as TGTGCCAGCAGCTTGAGGGGGATTGACTATGGCTACACCTTC. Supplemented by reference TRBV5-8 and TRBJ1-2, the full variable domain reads EAGVTQSPTHLIKTRGQQATLRCSPISGHTSVYWYQQALGLGLQFLLWYDEGEERNRGNFPPRFSGRQFPNYSSELNVNALELEDSALYLCASSLRGIDYGYTFGSGTRLTVV.

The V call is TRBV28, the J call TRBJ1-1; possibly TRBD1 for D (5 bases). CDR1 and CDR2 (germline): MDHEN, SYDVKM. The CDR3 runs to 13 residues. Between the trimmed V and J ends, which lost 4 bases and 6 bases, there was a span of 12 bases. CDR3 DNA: TGTGCCAGCAGTTCATACTTAGGGGCTGAAGCTTTCTTT. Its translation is CASSSYLGAEAFF.

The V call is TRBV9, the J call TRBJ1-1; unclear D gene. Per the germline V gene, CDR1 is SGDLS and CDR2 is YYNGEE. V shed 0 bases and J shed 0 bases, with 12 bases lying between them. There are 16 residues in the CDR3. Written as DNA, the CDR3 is TGTGCCAGCAGCGTAGCAGGCCAGCCCATGAACACTGAAGCTTTCTTT. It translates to CASSVAGQPMNTEAFF. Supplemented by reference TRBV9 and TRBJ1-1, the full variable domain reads DSGVTQTPKHLITATGQRVTLRCSPRSGDLSVYWYQQSLDQGLQFLIQYYNGEERAKGNILERFSAQQFPDLHSELNLSSLELGDSALYFCASSVAGQPMNTEAFFGQGTRLTVV.

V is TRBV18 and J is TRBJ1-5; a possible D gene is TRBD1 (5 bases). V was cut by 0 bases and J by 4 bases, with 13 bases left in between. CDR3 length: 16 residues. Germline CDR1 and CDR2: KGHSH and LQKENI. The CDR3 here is CASSPPGQGGNQPQHF. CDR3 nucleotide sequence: TGTGCCAGCTCACCACCTGGGCAGGGAGGGAATCAGCCCCAGCATTTT.

In nucleotides, the CDR3 is TGTGCCAGCAGCCGACCAACCGCAGGGGGCACAGATACGCAGTATTTT. Translated: CASSRPTAGGTDTQYF. The chain recombines TRBV4-2 with TRBJ2-3, with a possible D match to TRBD1 (6 bases). V was clipped by 4 bases and J by 1 base, with 15 bases between them. Germline loops: CDR1 LGHNA, CDR2 YNFKEQ. The CDR3 totals 16 residues.

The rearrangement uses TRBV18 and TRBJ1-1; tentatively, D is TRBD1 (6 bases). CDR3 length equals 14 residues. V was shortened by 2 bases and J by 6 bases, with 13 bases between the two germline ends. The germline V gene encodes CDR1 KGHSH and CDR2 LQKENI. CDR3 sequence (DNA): TGTGCCAGCTCACCAGGCACAGGGATGGCTGAAGCTTTCTTT. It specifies CASSPGTGMAEAFF.

The CDR3 coding sequence is TGTGCCAGCAGCGGGATAAGGGGTCAGAGCTATGGCTACACCTTC. It specifies CASSGIRGQSYGYTF. J is TRBJ1-2 and V is TRBV7-2; a possible D gene is TRBD1 (5 bases). V lost 5 bases to trimming and J lost 4 bases, with 17 bases between them. The CDR3 spans 15 residues. The germline CDR1 and CDR2 sequences are SGHTA and FQGNSA.

CDR3 DNA sequence: TGTGCCAGCAGTTTCCCGGGGACAGGGGAGGACGAGCAGTACTTC. Translation gives CASSFPGTGEDEQYF. This chain connects TRBV28 to TRBJ2-7, with 10 bases lining up with TRBD1. Trimming took 3 bases from V and 5 from J; bases not matched to a gene: 7. Germline V gene sequence: CDR1 MDHEN, CDR2 SYDVKM. The CDR3 contains 15 residues.

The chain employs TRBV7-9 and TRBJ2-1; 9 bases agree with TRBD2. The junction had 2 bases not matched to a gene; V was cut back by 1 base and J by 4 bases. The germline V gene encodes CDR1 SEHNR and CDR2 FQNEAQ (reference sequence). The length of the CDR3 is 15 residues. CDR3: CASSLVLAGYNEQFF. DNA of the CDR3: TGTGCCAGCAGCTTAGTACTAGCGGGTTACAATGAGCAGTTCTTC.

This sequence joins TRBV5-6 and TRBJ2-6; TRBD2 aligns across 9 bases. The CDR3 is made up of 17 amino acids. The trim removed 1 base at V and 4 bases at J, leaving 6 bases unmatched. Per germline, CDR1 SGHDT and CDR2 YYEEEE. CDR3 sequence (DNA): TGTGCCAGCAGCTTGTGGGTAGCGGGAGACGGGGCCAACGTCCTGACTTTC. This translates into CASSLWVAGDGANVLTF.

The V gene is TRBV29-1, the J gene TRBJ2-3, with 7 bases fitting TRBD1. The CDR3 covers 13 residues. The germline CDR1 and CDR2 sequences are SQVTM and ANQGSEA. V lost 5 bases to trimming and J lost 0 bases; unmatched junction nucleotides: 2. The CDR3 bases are TGCAGCGTTCTGGGACAGAGCACAGATACGCAGTATTTT. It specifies CSVLGQSTDTQYF.

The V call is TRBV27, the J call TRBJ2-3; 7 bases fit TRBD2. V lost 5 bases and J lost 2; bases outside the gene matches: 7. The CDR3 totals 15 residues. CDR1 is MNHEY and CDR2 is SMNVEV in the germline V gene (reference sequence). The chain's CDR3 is CASSGVAGNTDTQYF. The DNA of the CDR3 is TGTGCCAGCAGTGGAGTAGCGGGCAACACAGATACGCAGTATTTT.